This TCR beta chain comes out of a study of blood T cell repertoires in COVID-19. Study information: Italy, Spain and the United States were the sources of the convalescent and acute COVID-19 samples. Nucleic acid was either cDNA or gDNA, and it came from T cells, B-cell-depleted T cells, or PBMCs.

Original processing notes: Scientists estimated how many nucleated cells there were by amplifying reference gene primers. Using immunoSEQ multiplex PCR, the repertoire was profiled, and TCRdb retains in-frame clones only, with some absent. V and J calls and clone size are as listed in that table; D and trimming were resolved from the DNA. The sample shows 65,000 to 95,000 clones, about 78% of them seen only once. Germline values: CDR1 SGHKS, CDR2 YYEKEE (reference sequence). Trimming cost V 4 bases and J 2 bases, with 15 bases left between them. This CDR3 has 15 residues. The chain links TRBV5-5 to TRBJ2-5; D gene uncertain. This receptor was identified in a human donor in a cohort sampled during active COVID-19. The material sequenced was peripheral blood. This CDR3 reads CASSEPLESQETQYF. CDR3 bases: TGTGCCAGCAGCGAACCCCTGGAGTCGCAAGAGACCCAGTACTTC.